The 17 T cell receptor beta chains listed next were all sequenced from one sample in a study of T cells after posttransplantation cyclophosphamide. Method: immunoSEQ multiplex PCR; TCRdb's copy keeps in-frame clones and lacks some. The profile covers 9,500 to 15,000 clones, none occurring a single time. A marrow graft followed busulfan-fludarabine conditioning, with cyclophosphamide on days +3 and +4. Specimen: PBMCs, collected after allogeneic stem cell transplant with posttransplant cyclophosphamide. The receptors come from a female patient aged 40 to 55 who received an allogeneic stem cell transplant from a related donor, was CMV-positive, and had acute GVHD only. A share of the T cells may be of graft donor origin.

This clone occurred a few times. The chain combines TRBV27 with TRBJ2-7; 10 bases align to TRBD1. Germline lookup yields CDR1 MNHEY and CDR2 SMNVEV (reference sequence). V trimming: 10 bases; J trimming: 3 bases; junction bases outside the gene matches: 3. CDR3 length: 12 residues. The DNA for the CDR3 is TGTGCCAAAGGGACAGGGGACTACGAGCAGTACTTC. Its translation: CAKGTGDYEQYF.

This clone showed up many times. The chain carries TRBV18 and TRBJ1-1; D gene uncertain. Germline values: CDR1 KGHSH, CDR2 LQKENI. V lost 3 bases and J 4 bases, leaving 6 bases between the germline ends. This CDR3 comprises 12 residues. In nucleotides, the CDR3 is TGTGCCAGCTCACCGGACTTCACTGAAGCTTTCTTT. Translation gives CASSPDFTEAFF.

This clone occurred many times. The chain carries TRBV7-3 and TRBJ2-1, with 9 bases lining up with TRBD2. Germline values: CDR1 SGHTA, CDR2 FQGTGA. Trimming at V came to 7 bases and at J to 9 bases, leaving 7 bases not matched to a gene. This CDR3 is built from 13 residues. CDR3 region: CASNAGGGGEQFF. For the CDR3, the DNA is TGTGCCAGCAATGCGGGAGGGGGGGGTGAGCAGTTCTTC.

This clone was found many times. This sequence joins TRBV2 and TRBJ1-4, with TRBD1 identical over 8 bases. The CDR3 consists of 14 residues. CDR1 is SNHLY, CDR2 FYNNEI, per germline. The V gene end was trimmed by 5 bases and the J gene end by 10 bases; junction bases not matched to a gene: 9. The CDR3 DNA reads TGTGCCAGCAGTAAACAGGGGGACGGTGGAAAACTGTTTTTT. Amino acids: CASSKQGDGGKLFF.

This clone appeared many times. The chain employs TRBV10-2 and TRBJ1-5; a possible D gene is TRBD1 (5 bases). V was shortened by 4 bases and J by 7 bases, with 11 bases between the two germline ends. Germline V gene sequence: CDR1 WSHSY, CDR2 SAAADI. The CDR3 runs to 13 residues. The CDR3 region has the DNA TGCGCCAGCAGTGGAACGGGGGACCAGCCCCAGCATTTT. It encodes CASSGTGDQPQHF.

This clone was recorded at least ten times. The chain recombines TRBV19 with TRBJ1-6, with 7 bases aligning to TRBD1. After removal of 4 bases from V and 10 bases from J, the junction contained 13 bases not matched to a gene. The CDR3 contains 16 residues. Germline V gives CDR1 LNHDA, CDR2 SQIVND (reference sequence). CDR3 in amino acids: CASSNTRTGLGSPLHF. The CDR3 DNA reads TGTGCCAGTAGTAACACGAGGACAGGTTTGGGATCACCCCTCCACTTT. Full variable domain (missing parts from reference TRBV19 and TRBJ1-6): DGGITQSPKYLFRKEGQNVTLSCEQNLNHDAMYWYRQDPGQGLRLIYYSQIVNDFQKGDIAEGYSVSREKKESFPLTVTSAQKNPTAFYLCASSNTRTGLGSPLHFGNGTRLTVT.

This clone was recorded at least ten times. The V gene is TRBV18, the J gene TRBJ2-7; 10 positions match TRBD1. Germline V gene lookup returns CDR1 KGHSH and CDR2 LQKENI. The trim removed 2 bases at V and 4 bases at J, leaving 8 bases unmatched. This CDR3 comprises 16 residues. The CDR3 reads CASSPIPGTGDYEQYF. CDR3 in DNA: TGTGCCAGCTCACCAATACCCGGGACAGGGGATTACGAGCAGTACTTC. The entire variable domain, with the rest obtained from reference TRBV18 and TRBJ2-7, is as follows: NAGVMQNPRHLVRRRGQEARLRCSPMKGHSHVYWYRQLPEEGLKFMVYLQKENIIDESGMPKERFSAEFPKEGPSILRIQQVVRGDSAAYFCASSPIPGTGDYEQYFGPGTRLTVT.

At least ten counts were recorded for this clone. The gene calls are TRBV12-5 and TRBJ2-2; tentatively, D is TRBD1 (6 bases). The CDR3 sequence is 15 residues long. V dropped 1 base and J dropped 0 bases, with 6 bases sitting between them. Germline values: CDR1 LGHNT, CDR2 FRNRAP. The CDR3 region is CASGLGTANTGELFF. The CDR3 DNA reads TGTGCTAGTGGTTTGGGGACAGCGAACACCGGGGAGCTGTTTTTT.

This clone was seen at least ten times. This chain links TRBV6-5 with TRBJ2-3; D is unclear. The V and J ends lost 4 bases and 6 bases respectively, with 11 bases between them. Germline V gives CDR1 MNHEY, CDR2 SVGAGI. The CDR3 is 13 amino acids. The CDR3 DNA is TGTGCCAGCAGTTTTTTTCTGCGGGATACGCAGTATTTT. Its translation is CASSFFLRDTQYF.

The sample holds many counts of this clone. This chain connects TRBV6-6 to TRBJ2-2; TRBD2 matches at 16 bases. Germline CDR1 is MNHNY and CDR2 is SVGAGI (reference sequence). CDR3 length equals 16 residues. V dropped 6 bases and J dropped 5; count of bases not matched to a gene: 3. Here the CDR3 reads CASSLGLAGGTGELFF. DNA of the CDR3: TGTGCCAGCAGCCTGGGACTAGCGGGAGGGACCGGGGAGCTGTTTTTT.

This clone has a count of ten or more. The rearrangement uses TRBV6-5 and TRBJ1-1; TRBD1 might be the D (5 bases). Deletions cut 6 bases from V and 5 bases from J, with 13 bases between. CDR3 length equals 13 residues. Germline V CDR1 and CDR2: MNHEY, SVGAGI. CDR3 loop: CASSIQDRTEAFF. The CDR3 DNA reads as TGTGCCAGCAGCATACAGGATCGAACTGAAGCTTTCTTT.

This clone was seen many times. V gene TRBV19 combines with J gene TRBJ1-1; 11 bases agree with TRBD1. This CDR3 has 16 residues. Germline-derived CDR1 and CDR2 are LNHDA and SQIVND (reference sequence). With V trimmed by 6 bases and J by 8 bases, 14 bases remained unmatched. CDR3 sequence reads: CASSGTGGAPGPEAFF. The CDR3 coding sequence is TGTGCCAGTAGCGGGACAGGGGGGGCCCCGGGCCCCGAAGCTTTCTTT.

Ten or more counts support this clone. The chain carries TRBV6-1 and TRBJ1-5; D is ambiguous. The CDR3 loop spans 13 amino acids. V lost 1 base and J 6 bases, leaving 7 bases between the germline ends. Looked up from germline, CDR1 is MNHNS and CDR2 is SASEGT. CDR3 residues: CASSEGSGQPQHF. In nucleotides, the CDR3 is TGTGCCAGCAGTGAAGGATCAGGTCAGCCCCAGCATTTT.

This chain connects TRBV7-3 to TRBJ2-3, with 12 bases that match TRBD1. The CDR3 loop spans 16 amino acids. J was trimmed by 3 bases and V by 1 base; bases with no gene match: 2. Germline CDR1 SGHTA, CDR2 FQGTGA. The CDR3 coding sequence is TGTGCCAGCAGCTTAAGGGGACAGGGGGCAACAGATACGCAGTATTTT. Translation: CASSLRGQGATDTQYF. The full variable domain, its missing parts supplied by reference TRBV7-3 and TRBJ2-3, is GAGVSQTPSNKVTEKGKYVELRCDPISGHTALYWYRQSLGQGPEFLIYFQGTGAADDSGLPNDRFFAVRPEGSVSTLKIQRTERGDSAVYLCASSLRGQGATDTQYFGPGTRLTVL.

Many counts were recorded for this clone. This sequence joins TRBV4-3 and TRBJ2-1, with D perhaps TRBD2 (6 bases). V lost 0 bases and J lost 1, with 10 bases in between. Per germline, CDR1 LGHNA and CDR2 YSLEER. This CDR3 spans 16 amino acids. DNA of the CDR3: TGCGCCAGCAGCCAAGAAATAGCGGCATCCTACAATGAGCAGTTCTTC. This sequence encodes CASSQEIAASYNEQFF.

This chain uses TRBV11-2 with TRBJ1-6; D is perhaps TRBD1 (5 bases). Germline assignment: CDR1 SGHAT and CDR2 FQNNGV. This CDR3 is 14 amino acids long. V gave up 0 bases and J gave up 10 bases, with 10 bases separating them. Here the CDR3 DNA reads TGTGCCAGCAGCTTAGAGTGGCAGGGATCACCCCTCCACTTT. This codes for CASSLEWQGSPLHF.

This clone came up many times. The chain carries TRBV4-1 and TRBJ2-3, with 8 bases lining up with TRBD2. Germline-derived CDR1 and CDR2 are MGHRA and YSYEKL. The CDR3 loop spans 13 amino acids. After removal of 4 bases from V and 5 bases from J, the junction contained 2 bases not matched to a gene. CDR3 nucleotides: TGCGCCAGCAGCCTACTAGCGGAAGATACGCAGTATTTT. It yields the protein CASSLLAEDTQYF.